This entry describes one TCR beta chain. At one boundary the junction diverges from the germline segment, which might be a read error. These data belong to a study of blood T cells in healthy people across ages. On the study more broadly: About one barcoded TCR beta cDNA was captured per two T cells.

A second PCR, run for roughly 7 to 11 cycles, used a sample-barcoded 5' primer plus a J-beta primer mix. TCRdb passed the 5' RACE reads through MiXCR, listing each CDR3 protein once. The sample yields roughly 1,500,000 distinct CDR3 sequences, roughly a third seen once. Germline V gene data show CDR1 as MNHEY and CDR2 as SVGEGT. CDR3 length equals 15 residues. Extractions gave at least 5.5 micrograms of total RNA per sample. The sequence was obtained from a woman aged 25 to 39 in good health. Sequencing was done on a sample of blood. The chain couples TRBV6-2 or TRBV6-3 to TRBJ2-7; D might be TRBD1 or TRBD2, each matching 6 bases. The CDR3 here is CASSYSRGPTYVQYF. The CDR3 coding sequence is TGTGCCAGCAGTTACTCCCGGGGGCCAACCTACGTGCAGTACTTC.